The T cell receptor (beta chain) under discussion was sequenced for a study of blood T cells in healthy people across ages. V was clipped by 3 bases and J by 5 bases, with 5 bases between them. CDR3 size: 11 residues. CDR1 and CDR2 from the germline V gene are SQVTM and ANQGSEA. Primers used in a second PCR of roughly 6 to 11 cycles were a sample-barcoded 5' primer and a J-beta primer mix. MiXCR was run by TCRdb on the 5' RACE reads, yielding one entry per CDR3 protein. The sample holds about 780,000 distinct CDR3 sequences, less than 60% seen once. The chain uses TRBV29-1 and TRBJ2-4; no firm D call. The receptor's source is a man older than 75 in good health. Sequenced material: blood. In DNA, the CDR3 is TGCAGCGTTGAGACCCAAAACATTCAGTACTTC. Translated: CSVETQNIQYF.